This T cell receptor beta chain was profiled in a study of OX40 agonist ivuxolimab in advanced cancers. On the study more broadly: The patients' treatment was ivuxolimab, an agonistic anti-OX40 (CD134) antibody.

TCRdb's table, derived via immunoSEQ multiplex PCR, lists solely in-frame clones and lacks some. The table records about 90,000 clones, roughly 93% of them present only once. This clone was seen only a few times. Its antigen is undetermined. Regarding the study as a whole: The expanded peripheral T cells' antigen specificity was not determined. CD4+ and CD8+ T cells in blood underwent clonal expansion by week 6 at 0.1 to 3.0 mg/kg. Partial responders treated at 0.1-3.0 mg/kg exhibited clonal expansion among the lowest measured.

The sequencing used CD4+ or CD8+ T cells sorted from blood, collected in a trial of the OX40 agonist ivuxolimab. The receptor comes from an adult with an advanced solid tumor such as melanoma, head and neck, liver or kidney cancer.

CDR3 sequence (DNA): TGCGCCAGCAAGGGCTTGACCAAAAACATTCAGTACTTC. It specifies CASKGLTKNIQYF. The V and J genes are TRBV5-1 and TRBJ2-4, with D unresolved. CDR1 and CDR2 from the germline V gene are SGHRS and YFSETQ. V lost 6 bases, J lost 2 bases, and 9 bases lay in between. The CDR3 length is 13 residues.